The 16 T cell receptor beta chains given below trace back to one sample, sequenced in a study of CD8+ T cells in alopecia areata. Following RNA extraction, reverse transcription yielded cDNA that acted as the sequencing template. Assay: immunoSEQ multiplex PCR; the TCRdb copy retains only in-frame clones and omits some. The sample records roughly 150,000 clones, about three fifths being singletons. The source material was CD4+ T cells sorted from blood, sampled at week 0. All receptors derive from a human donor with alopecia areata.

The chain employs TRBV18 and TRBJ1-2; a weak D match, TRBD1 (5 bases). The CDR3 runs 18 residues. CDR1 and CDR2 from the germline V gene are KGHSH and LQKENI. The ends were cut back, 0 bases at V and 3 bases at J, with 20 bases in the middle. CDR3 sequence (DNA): TGTGCCAGCTCACCACCCCGGGGCGCAAGAAGATGGGACTATGGCTACACCTTC. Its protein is CASSPPRGARRWDYGYTF.

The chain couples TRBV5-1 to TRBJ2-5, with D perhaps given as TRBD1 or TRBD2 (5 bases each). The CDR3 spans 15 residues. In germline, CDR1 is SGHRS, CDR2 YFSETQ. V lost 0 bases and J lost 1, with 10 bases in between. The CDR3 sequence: CASSLVGGAQETQYF. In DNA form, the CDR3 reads TGCGCCAGCAGCTTGGTTGGGGGAGCCCAAGAGACCCAGTACTTC.

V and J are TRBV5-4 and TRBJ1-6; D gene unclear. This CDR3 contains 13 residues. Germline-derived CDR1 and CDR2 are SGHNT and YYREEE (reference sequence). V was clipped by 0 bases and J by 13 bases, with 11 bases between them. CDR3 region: CASSLAGSGPLHF. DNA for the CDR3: TGTGCCAGCAGCTTGGCCGGAAGTGGGCCCCTCCACTTT.

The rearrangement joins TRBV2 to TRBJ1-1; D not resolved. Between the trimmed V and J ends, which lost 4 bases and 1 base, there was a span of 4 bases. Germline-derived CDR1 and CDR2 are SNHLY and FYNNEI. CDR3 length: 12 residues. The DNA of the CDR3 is TGTGCCAGCAGTGTGGCGAACACTGAAGCTTTCTTT. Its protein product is CASSVANTEAFF.

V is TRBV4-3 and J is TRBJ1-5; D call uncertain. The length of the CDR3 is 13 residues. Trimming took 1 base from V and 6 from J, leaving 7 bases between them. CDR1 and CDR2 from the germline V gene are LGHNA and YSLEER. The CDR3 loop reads CASSQVMGQPQHF. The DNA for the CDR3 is TGCGCCAGCAGCCAAGTTATGGGTCAGCCCCAGCATTTT.

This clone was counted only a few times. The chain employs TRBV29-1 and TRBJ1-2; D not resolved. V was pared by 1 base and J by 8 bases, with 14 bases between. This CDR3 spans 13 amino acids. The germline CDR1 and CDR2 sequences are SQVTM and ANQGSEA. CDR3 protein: CSVEGTALAGYTF. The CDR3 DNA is TGCAGCGTTGAAGGGACGGCCCTAGCGGGCTACACCTTC.

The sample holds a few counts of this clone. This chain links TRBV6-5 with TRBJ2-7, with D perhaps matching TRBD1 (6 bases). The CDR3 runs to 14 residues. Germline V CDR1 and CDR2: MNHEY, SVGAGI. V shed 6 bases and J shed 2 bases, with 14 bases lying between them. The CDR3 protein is CASRLGGGTYEQYF. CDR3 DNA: TGTGCCAGCAGACTTGGGGGCGGAACCTACGAGCAGTACTTC.

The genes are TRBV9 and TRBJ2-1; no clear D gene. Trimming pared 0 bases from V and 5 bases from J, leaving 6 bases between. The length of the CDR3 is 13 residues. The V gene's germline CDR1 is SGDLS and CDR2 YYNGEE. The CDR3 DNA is TGTGCCAGCAGCGTAGTCGGAGACAATGAGCAGTTCTTC. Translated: CASSVVGDNEQFF.

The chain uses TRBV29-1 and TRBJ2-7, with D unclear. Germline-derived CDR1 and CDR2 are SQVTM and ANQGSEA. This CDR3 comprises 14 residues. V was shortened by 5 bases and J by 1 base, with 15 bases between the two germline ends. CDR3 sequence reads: CSVQGMGGSYEQYF. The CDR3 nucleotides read TGCAGCGTTCAAGGTATGGGCGGTTCCTACGAGCAGTACTTC.

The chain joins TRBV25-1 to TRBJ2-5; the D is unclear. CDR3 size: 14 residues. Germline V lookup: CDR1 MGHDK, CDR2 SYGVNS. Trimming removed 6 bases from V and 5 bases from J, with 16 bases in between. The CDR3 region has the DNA TGTGCCAGCAGCGATGCTGGTCGAAGGGAGACCCAGTACTTC. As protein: CASSDAGRRETQYF.

CDR3 coding DNA: TGTGCCAGCAGCCCCAGCCCTGGCCGGAACTACGAGCAGTACTTC. Amino acid sequence: CASSPSPGRNYEQYF. The chain links TRBV5-4 to TRBJ2-7; no firm D call. CDR1 is SGHNT and CDR2 is YYREEE in the germline V gene (reference sequence). This CDR3 is 15 amino acids long. Trimming removed 4 bases at V and 3 bases at J, with 17 bases between.

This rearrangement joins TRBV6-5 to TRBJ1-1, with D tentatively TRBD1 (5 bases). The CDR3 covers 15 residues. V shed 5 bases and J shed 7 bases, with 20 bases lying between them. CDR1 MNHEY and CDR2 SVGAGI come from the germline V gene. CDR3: CASSANWGPRSEAFF. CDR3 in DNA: TGTGCCAGCAGTGCCAACTGGGGACCCAGAAGTGAAGCTTTCTTT.

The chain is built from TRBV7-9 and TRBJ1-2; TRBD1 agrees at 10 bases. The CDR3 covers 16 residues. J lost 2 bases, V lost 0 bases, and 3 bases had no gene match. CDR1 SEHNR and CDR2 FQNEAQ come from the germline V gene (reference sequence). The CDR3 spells CASSLAGQGLNYGYTF. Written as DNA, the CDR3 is TGTGCCAGCAGCTTAGCGGGACAGGGGCTGAACTATGGCTACACCTTC.

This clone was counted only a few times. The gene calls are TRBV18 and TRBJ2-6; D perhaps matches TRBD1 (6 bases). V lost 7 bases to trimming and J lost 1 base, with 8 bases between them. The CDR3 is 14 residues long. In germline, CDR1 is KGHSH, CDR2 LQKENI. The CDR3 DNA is TGTGCCAGCTACAGGGCGTCTGGGGCCAACGTCCTGACTTTC. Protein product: CASYRASGANVLTF.

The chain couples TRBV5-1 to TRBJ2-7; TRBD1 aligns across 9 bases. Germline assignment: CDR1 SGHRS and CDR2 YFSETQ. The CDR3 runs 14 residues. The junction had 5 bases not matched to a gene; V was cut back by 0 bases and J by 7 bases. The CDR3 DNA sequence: TGCGCCAGCAGCTTGGGACAGGGGGTCGCGGAGCAGTACTTC. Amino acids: CASSLGQGVAEQYF.

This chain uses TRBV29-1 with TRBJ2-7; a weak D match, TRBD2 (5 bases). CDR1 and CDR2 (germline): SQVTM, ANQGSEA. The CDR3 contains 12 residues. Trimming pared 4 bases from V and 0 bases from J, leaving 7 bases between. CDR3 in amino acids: CSVVEGSYEQYF. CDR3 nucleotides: TGCAGCGTTGTCGAGGGCTCCTACGAGCAGTACTTC.